Included here is one T cell receptor beta chain sequence, with context. These data come from a study of blood T cell repertoires in COVID-19. Study summary: From T cells, B-cell-depleted T cells, or PBMCs came the material, which was cDNA or gDNA.

The V and J ends lost 6 bases and 0 bases respectively, with 12 bases between them. The length of the CDR3 is 15 residues. Per germline, CDR1 MGHRA and CDR2 YSYEKL. Per the original data handling: Scientists estimated how many nucleated cells there were by amplifying reference gene primers. Sequenced by immunoSEQ multiplex PCR; TCRdb stores in-frame clones only, minus some. The DNA gave D and trimming, while V, J and clone size come from that table. The sample has about 68,000 clones, approximately 92% seen once. The sequenced material came from peripheral blood. The chain couples TRBV4-1 to TRBJ1-3, with D unclear. The receptor was isolated from a man aged 45-60 years with acute or convalescent COVID-19. CDR3 nucleotides: TGCGCCAGCAGACGGACTCCGCACTCTGGAAACACCATATATTTT. Translation gives CASRRTPHSGNTIYF.